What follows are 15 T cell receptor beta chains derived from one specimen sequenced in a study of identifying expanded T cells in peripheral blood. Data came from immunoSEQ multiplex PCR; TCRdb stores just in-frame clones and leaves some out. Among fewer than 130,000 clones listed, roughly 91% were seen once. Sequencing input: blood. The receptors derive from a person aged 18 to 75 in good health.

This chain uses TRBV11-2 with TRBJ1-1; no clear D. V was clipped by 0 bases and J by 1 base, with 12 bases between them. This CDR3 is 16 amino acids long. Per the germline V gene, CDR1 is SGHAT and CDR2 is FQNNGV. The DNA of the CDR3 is TGTGCCAGCAGCTTAGAGTACGCGGGAAGGAACACTGAAGCTTTCTTT. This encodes CASSLEYAGRNTEAFF.

The DNA of the CDR3 is TGCGCCAGCAGCTTGGCCGGCGGGGTGCGGTCTGATACGCAGTATTTT. Its translation: CASSLAGGVRSDTQYF. This chain uses TRBV5-1 with TRBJ2-3; D possibly corresponds to TRBD2 (6 bases). Germline loops: CDR1 SGHRS, CDR2 YFSETQ. There are 16 residues in the CDR3. V was trimmed by 0 bases and J by 6 bases, leaving 17 bases between them.

The CDR3 DNA is TGCGCCAGCAGCCAAGGACTAGCGAGCTCCTACGAGCAGTACTTC. This sequence encodes CASSQGLASSYEQYF. The chain uses TRBV4-3 and TRBJ2-7; 8 bases map to TRBD2. After removal of 1 base from V and 0 bases from J, the junction contained 2 bases not matched to a gene. In germline, CDR1 is LGHNA, CDR2 YSLEER. The CDR3 is 15 residues long.

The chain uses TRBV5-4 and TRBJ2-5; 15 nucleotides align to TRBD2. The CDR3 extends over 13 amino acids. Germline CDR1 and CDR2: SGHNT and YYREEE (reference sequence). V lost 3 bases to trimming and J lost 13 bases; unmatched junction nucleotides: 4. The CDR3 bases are TGTGCCAGCAGCTACGGACTAGCGGGGGGGCGGTACTTC. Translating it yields CASSYGLAGGRYF.

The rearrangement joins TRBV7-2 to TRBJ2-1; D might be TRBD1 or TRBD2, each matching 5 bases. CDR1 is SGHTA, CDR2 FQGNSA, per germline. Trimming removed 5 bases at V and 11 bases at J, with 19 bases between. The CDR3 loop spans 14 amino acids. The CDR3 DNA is TGTGCCAGCAGCCCAACCCGAGGGGACGGGAAGCAGTTCTTC. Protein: CASSPTRGDGKQFF.

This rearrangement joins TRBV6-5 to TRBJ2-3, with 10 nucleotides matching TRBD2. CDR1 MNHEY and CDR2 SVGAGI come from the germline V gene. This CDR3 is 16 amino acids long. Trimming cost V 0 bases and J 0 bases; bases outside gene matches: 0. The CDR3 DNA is TGTGCCAGCAGTTACTCACTAGCGGGGAGCACAGATACGCAGTATTTT. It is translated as CASSYSLAGSTDTQYF.

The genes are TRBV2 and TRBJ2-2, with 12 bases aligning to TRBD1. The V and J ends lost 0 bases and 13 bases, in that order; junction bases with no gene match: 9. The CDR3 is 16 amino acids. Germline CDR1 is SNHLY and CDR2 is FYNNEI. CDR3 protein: CASSEASGQGAVGLFF. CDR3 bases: TGTGCCAGCAGTGAAGCGTCGGGACAGGGGGCCGTCGGGCTGTTTTTT.

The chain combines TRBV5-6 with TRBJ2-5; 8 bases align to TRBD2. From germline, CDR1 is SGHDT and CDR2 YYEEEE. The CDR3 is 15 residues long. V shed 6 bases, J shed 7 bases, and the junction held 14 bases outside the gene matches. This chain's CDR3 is CASTRPAGARRTQYF. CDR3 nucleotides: TGTGCCAGCACACGACCAGCGGGGGCCCGAAGGACCCAGTACTTC.

The CDR3 DNA reads as TGTGCCAGCAGCTTGGGGCTAGCGGGGGGGCATCACGAGCAGTACTTC. Protein: CASSLGLAGGHHEQYF. The chain carries TRBV13 and TRBJ2-7, with TRBD2 identical over 12 bases. V was clipped by 3 bases and J by 5 bases; unmatched bases: 8. The CDR3 runs to 16 residues. Germline CDR1 PRHDT, CDR2 FYEKMQ (reference sequence).

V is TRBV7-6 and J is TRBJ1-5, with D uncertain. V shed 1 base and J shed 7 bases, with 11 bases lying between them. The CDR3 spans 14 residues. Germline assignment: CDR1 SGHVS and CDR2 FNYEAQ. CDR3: CASSLGGLEQPQHF. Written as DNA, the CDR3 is TGTGCCAGCAGCTTAGGGGGTCTGGAGCAGCCCCAGCATTTT.

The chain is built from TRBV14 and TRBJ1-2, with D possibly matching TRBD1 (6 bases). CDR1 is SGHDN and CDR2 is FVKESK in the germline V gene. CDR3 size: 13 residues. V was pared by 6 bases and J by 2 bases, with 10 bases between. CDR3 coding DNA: TGTGCCAGCAGTCGGACAGCGAACTATGGCTACACCTTC. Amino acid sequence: CASSRTANYGYTF. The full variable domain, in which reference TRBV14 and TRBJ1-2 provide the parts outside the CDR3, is EAGVTQFPSHSVIEKGQTVTLRCDPISGHDNLYWYRRVMGKEIKFLLHFVKESKQDESGMPNNRFLAERTGGTYSTLKVQPAELEDSGVYFCASSRTANYGYTFGSGTRLTVV.

This CDR3 is CASSFSSTQSTETQYF. CDR3 nucleotides: TGTGCCAGCAGCTTCTCGTCCACCCAGTCCACCGAGACCCAGTACTTC. The chain joins TRBV11-2 to TRBJ2-5; D gene ambiguous. The V gene's germline CDR1 is SGHAT and CDR2 FQNNGV. The CDR3 totals 16 residues. Trimming took 3 bases from V and 5 from J, leaving 19 bases between them.

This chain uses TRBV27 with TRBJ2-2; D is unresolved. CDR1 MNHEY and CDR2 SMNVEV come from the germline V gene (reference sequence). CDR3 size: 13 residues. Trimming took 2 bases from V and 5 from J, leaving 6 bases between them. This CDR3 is CASSLKATGELFF. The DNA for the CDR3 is TGTGCCAGCAGTTTAAAGGCTACCGGGGAGCTGTTTTTT.

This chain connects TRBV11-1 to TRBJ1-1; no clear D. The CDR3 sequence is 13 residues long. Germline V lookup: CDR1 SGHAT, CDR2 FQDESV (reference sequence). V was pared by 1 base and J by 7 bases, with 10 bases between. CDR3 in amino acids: CASSLEGIGEAFF. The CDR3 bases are TGTGCCAGCAGCTTAGAAGGAATTGGTGAAGCTTTCTTT. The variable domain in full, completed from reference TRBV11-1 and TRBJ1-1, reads EAEVAQSPRYKITEKSQAVAFWCDPISGHATLYWYRQILGQGPELLVQFQDESVVDDSQLPKDRFSAERLKGVDSTLKIQPAELGDSAMYLCASSLEGIGEAFFGQGTRLTVV.

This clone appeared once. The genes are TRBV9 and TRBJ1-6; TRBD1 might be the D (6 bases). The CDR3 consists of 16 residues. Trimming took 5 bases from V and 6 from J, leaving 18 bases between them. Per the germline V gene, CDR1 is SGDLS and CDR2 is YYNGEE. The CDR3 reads CASSRSGGLGNSPLHF. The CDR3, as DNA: TGTGCCAGCAGTCGTAGTGGGGGGCTGGGTAATTCACCCCTCCACTTT.